These T cell receptor beta chains were read from a single sample in a study of T-cell reconstitution after alpha-beta-depleted transplantation in children. TCRdb used MiXCR to reprocess the PCR reads, holding one entry per CDR3 protein. Of roughly 160,000 distinct CDR3 sequences in the sample, 11% were seen once. The source was PBMCs, collected before TCRalphabeta/CD19-depleted stem cell transplant. These receptors were obtained from a boy aged 2 to 10 with acute myeloid leukemia, due to receive a stem cell transplant. The CDR3 runs from the conserved cysteine through the conserved F or W. The D gene is left open where the match is weak. Size is omitted from some rows. Given values are once, few, many or a class for expanded clones.

j_call d_call clone_size v_call cdr3_length cdr3_nt cdr3_aa
TRBJ1-1 NA NA TRBV29-1 14 TGCAGCGCCCAGGTGGGCCCACTTGGGACTGAAGCTTTCTTT CSAQVGPLGTEAFF
TRBJ2-7 NA many TRBV20-1 12 TGCAGTGCAACTATCGGCGGTTACGAGCAGTACTTC CSATIGGYEQYF
TRBJ1-3 NA many TRBV5-1 14 TGCGCCAGCAGCTTGGAGACATTGGGAAACACCATATATTTT CASSLETLGNTIYF
TRBJ2-3 TRBD2 many TRBV28 18 TGTGCCAGCACTCTATCTCCGGGGGCTAGCGGGAAAGGGGATACGCAGTATTTT CASTLSPGASGKGDTQYF
TRBJ2-3 NA many TRBV5-1 12 TGCGCCAGCAGGTCCAACACAGATACGCAGTATTTT CASRSNTDTQYF
TRBJ1-1 NA many TRBV18 11 TGTGCCAGCTCACCGGGTACTGAAGCTTCCTTT CASSPGTEASF
TRBJ2-6 NA NA TRBV20-1 16 TGCAGTGCTAGAGTATCTTTCCAGGCTGGGGCCAACGTCCTGACTTTC CSARVSFQAGANVLTF
TRBJ2-1 TRBD1 NA TRBV19 15 TGTGCCAGTAGCACCTCCGGGACAGCCTACAATGAGCAGTTCTTC CASSTSGTAYNEQFF
TRBJ2-5 NA NA TRBV28 11 TGTGCCAGCGCCACGGGCGAGACCCAGTACTTC CASATGETQYF
TRBJ2-5 NA many TRBV3-1 15 TGTGCCAGCAGCCAAGGAACGGCACCAGGGGAGACCCAGTACTTC CASSQGTAPGETQYF
TRBJ2-1 TRBD2 few TRBV7-6 14 TGTGCCAGCAGCTTTGGACTAGACTACAATGAGCAGTTCTTC CASSFGLDYNEQFF
TRBJ2-2 TRBD1 NA TRBV18 17 TGTGCCAGCTCACCACCGGGACAGGGGACGAACACCGGGGAGCTGTTTTTT CASSPPGQGTNTGELFF
TRBJ2-7 TRBD1 many TRBV20-1 13 TGCAGTGCTTGGAGGACAGGGAGCTACGAGCAGTACTTC CSAWRTGSYEQYF